These T cell receptor beta chains were read from a single sample in a study of cytotoxic CD8 clonotypes in ibrutinib-treated CLL. Only in-frame clones appear in the TCRdb table, and some are missing; sequencing was by immunoSEQ multiplex PCR. The sample lists under 15,000 clones; about 64% were seen once. The input for sequencing was PBMCs, taken before ibrutinib treatment. Receptors originate from a human donor with chronic lymphocytic leukemia. The CDR3 runs from the conserved cysteine through the conserved F or W. Each record gives: D gene, clone size, V gene, J gene, CDR3 DNA, CDR3 protein. The D gene is left open where the match is weak. Clone size is shown for a subset of rows, as once, few, many or a class of expanded clone.

D gene: NA
clone size: NA
V gene: TRBV5-6
J gene: TRBJ1-2
CDR3 DNA: TGTGCCAGCTCACCACCGCCAGGGACTTATGGCTACACCTTC
CDR3 protein: CASSPPPGTYGYTF

D gene: NA
clone size: NA
V gene: TRBV11-2
J gene: TRBJ2-7
CDR3 DNA: TGTGCCAGCAGCTTAGGTCTGGGATACGAGCAGTACTTC
CDR3 protein: CASSLGLGYEQYF

D gene: NA
clone size: NA
V gene: TRBV18
J gene: TRBJ1-2
CDR3 DNA: TGTGCCAGCTCACCACAAGGGTCTGGCGGCTACACCTTC
CDR3 protein: CASSPQGSGGYTF

D gene: NA
clone size: NA
V gene: TRBV18
J gene: TRBJ1-2
CDR3 DNA: TGTGCCAGCTCACCAGCTCAGGATTATGGCTACACCTTC
CDR3 protein: CASSPAQDYGYTF

D gene: TRBD1
clone size: once
V gene: TRBV19
J gene: TRBJ1-5
CDR3 DNA: TGTGCCAGCGGATTTGGGACAGGCAGCAATCAGCCCCAGCATTTT
CDR3 protein: CASGFGTGSNQPQHF

D gene: NA
clone size: NA
V gene: TRBV29-1
J gene: TRBJ2-5
CDR3 DNA: TGCAGCGTTGGAGGGGAGACCCAGTACTTC
CDR3 protein: CSVGGETQYF

D gene: NA
clone size: once
V gene: TRBV27
J gene: TRBJ2-7
CDR3 DNA: TGTGCCAGCAGTCCCTCCCGGGACGAGCAGTACTTC
CDR3 protein: CASSPSRDEQYF

D gene: NA
clone size: NA
V gene: TRBV27
J gene: TRBJ1-1
CDR3 DNA: TGTGCCAGCAGCTTCGAGATGAACACTGAAGCTTTCTTT
CDR3 protein: CASSFEMNTEAFF

D gene: TRBD1
clone size: medium-sized
V gene: TRBV4-1
J gene: TRBJ2-1
CDR3 DNA: TGCGCCAGCAGCCGGGAAACAGGGGACAATGAGCAGTTCTTC
CDR3 protein: CASSRETGDNEQFF

D gene: NA
clone size: NA
V gene: TRBV6-5
J gene: TRBJ2-5
CDR3 DNA: TGTGCCAGCAGTTCCTCAAGAGGGACGGAAGAGACCCAGTACTTC
CDR3 protein: CASSSSRGTEETQYF

D gene: NA
clone size: NA
V gene: TRBV5-1
J gene: TRBJ1-2
CDR3 DNA: TGCGCCAGCAGCTTGGCGGGGGCTGGTGGCTACACCTTC
CDR3 protein: CASSLAGAGGYTF

D gene: TRBD2
clone size: NA
V gene: TRBV5-1
J gene: TRBJ2-3
CDR3 DNA: TGCGCCAGTTCAGTGGCGGGGGGAAGCACAGATACGCAGTATTTT
CDR3 protein: CASSVAGGSTDTQYF

D gene: NA
clone size: NA
V gene: TRBV5-1
J gene: TRBJ2-1
CDR3 DNA: TGCGCCAGCAGCTTGGAAGGGACGGCGAGCTCCTACAATGAGCAGTTCTTC
CDR3 protein: CASSLEGTASSYNEQFF

D gene: NA
clone size: NA
V gene: TRBV21-1
J gene: TRBJ2-1
CDR3 DNA: TGTGCCAGCAGCAAACGGGACCCTTACAATGAGCAGTTCTTC
CDR3 protein: CASSKRDPYNEQFF

D gene: NA
clone size: few
V gene: TRBV2
J gene: TRBJ1-2
CDR3 DNA: TGTGCCAGCAGTGACGAGGGCTATGGCTACACCTTC
CDR3 protein: CASSDEGYGYTF

D gene: NA
clone size: NA
V gene: TRBV5-5
J gene: TRBJ1-2
CDR3 DNA: TGTGCCAGCAGCCCTGGACAGAATAGGGACTATGGCTACACCTTC
CDR3 protein: CASSPGQNRDYGYTF

D gene: NA
clone size: NA
V gene: TRBV27
J gene: TRBJ1-3
CDR3 DNA: TGTGCCAGCAGCTCGTGGGGGCAGGGAAACACCATATATTTT
CDR3 protein: CASSSWGQGNTIYF

D gene: NA
clone size: once
V gene: TRBV4-1
J gene: TRBJ1-2
CDR3 DNA: TGCGCCAGCAGCCAATCTTTGGGAGGTATCTATGGCTACACCTTC
CDR3 protein: CASSQSLGGIYGYTF

D gene: NA
clone size: NA
V gene: TRBV5-4
J gene: TRBJ1-4
CDR3 DNA: TGTGCCAGCAGCTCGGGAACGGTGAATGAAAAACTGTTTTTT
CDR3 protein: CASSSGTVNEKLFF

D gene: NA
clone size: NA
V gene: TRBV4-1
J gene: TRBJ1-5
CDR3 DNA: TGCGCCAGCAGCCAAGGGATTCAGGGTAATCAGCCCCAGCATTTT
CDR3 protein: CASSQGIQGNQPQHF

D gene: TRBD1
clone size: NA
V gene: TRBV5-1
J gene: TRBJ1-2
CDR3 DNA: TGCGCCAGCAGCCTTGCCCCAGGGGGAGTTAACTATGGCTACACCTTC
CDR3 protein: CASSLAPGGVNYGYTF

D gene: TRBD1
clone size: NA
V gene: TRBV5-4
J gene: TRBJ2-7
CDR3 DNA: TGTGCCAGCAGCTGGGACAGCAGCTCCTACGAGCAGTACTTC
CDR3 protein: CASSWDSSSYEQYF

D gene: TRBD2
clone size: NA
V gene: TRBV9
J gene: TRBJ2-1
CDR3 DNA: TGTGCCAGCAGCGTAGTTAGCGGGGTTACGAATGAGCAGTTCTTC
CDR3 protein: CASSVVSGVTNEQFF

D gene: NA
clone size: NA
V gene: TRBV19
J gene: TRBJ1-1
CDR3 DNA: TGTGCCAGTAGTGCCCGGCTTTGGGTGAACACTGAAGCTTTCTTT
CDR3 protein: CASSARLWVNTEAFF

D gene: NA
clone size: NA
V gene: TRBV5-4
J gene: TRBJ2-3
CDR3 DNA: TGTGCCAGCAGCGCAAGGGACACAGATACGCAGTATTTT
CDR3 protein: CASSARDTDTQYF

D gene: NA
clone size: few
V gene: TRBV27
J gene: TRBJ2-2
CDR3 DNA: TGTGCCAGCAGTTTATTTCGCCCCGAGCTAAACACCGGGGAGCTGTTTTTT
CDR3 protein: CASSLFRPELNTGELFF

D gene: NA
clone size: NA
V gene: TRBV18
J gene: TRBJ1-2
CDR3 DNA: TGTGCCAGCTCGTTCGACGACAAAGGGTATTATGGCTACACCTTC
CDR3 protein: CASSFDDKGYYGYTF

D gene: NA
clone size: NA
V gene: TRBV5-4
J gene: TRBJ1-4
CDR3 DNA: TGTGCCAGCAGCTTGGATCCTGGGTCGGGTGAAAAACTGTTTTTT
CDR3 protein: CASSLDPGSGEKLFF